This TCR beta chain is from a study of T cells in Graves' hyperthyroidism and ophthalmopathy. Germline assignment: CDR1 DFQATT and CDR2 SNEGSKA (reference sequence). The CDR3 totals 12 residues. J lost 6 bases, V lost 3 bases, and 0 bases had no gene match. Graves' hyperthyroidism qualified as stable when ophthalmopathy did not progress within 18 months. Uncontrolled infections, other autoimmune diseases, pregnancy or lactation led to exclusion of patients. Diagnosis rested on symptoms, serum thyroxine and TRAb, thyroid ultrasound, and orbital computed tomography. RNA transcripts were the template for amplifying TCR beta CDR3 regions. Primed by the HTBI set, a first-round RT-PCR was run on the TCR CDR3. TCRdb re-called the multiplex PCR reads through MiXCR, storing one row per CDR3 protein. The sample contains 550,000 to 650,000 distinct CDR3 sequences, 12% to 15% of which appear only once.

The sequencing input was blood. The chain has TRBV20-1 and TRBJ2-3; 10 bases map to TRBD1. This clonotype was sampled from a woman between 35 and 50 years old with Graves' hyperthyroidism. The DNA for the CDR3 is TGCAGTGCTAGGGGACAGGGGGATACGCAGTATTTT. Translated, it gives CSARGQGDTQYF.